This is a list of T cell receptor beta chains from one sample in a study of control samples from healthy donors and cancer patients. Method: immunoSEQ multiplex PCR; TCRdb's copy keeps in-frame clones and lacks some. The table lists about 190,000 clones, 91% of them singletons. Sequencing input: blood. The origin of the receptors is a young man in good health. Both conserved end residues are part of each CDR3. Fields, in order: J gene, V gene, D gene, clone size, CDR3 DNA, CDR3 protein. The D gene is left open where the match is weak. Size values are once, few and many counts, or a class for expanded clones, and some rows have none.

J gene: TRBJ1-2; V gene: TRBV15; D gene: .; clone size: .; CDR3 DNA: TGTGCCACCAGCTGGAGGCAGGCCTCTAACTATGGCTACACCTTC; CDR3 protein: CATSWRQASNYGYTF
J gene: TRBJ1-1; V gene: TRBV6-2/TRBV6-3; D gene: .; clone size: .; CDR3 DNA: TGTGCCAGCAGTACGGGGAAATTGAACACTGAAGCTTTCTTT; CDR3 protein: CASSTGKLNTEAFF
J gene: TRBJ2-3; V gene: TRBV7-2; D gene: TRBD2; clone size: .; CDR3 DNA: TGTGCCAGCAGCCCCGACTCTCCTCTAGCGGGGGGGCCAGATACGCAGTATTTT; CDR3 protein: CASSPDSPLAGGPDTQYF
J gene: TRBJ1-1; V gene: TRBV25-1; D gene: .; clone size: .; CDR3 DNA: TGTGCCAGCAGTGAAGGGACGAACACTGAAGCTTTCTTT; CDR3 protein: CASSEGTNTEAFF
J gene: TRBJ1-2; V gene: TRBV3-1/TRBV3-2; D gene: .; clone size: .; CDR3 DNA: TGTGCCAGCAGACCCAGCCCCCGGGGTAACTCGCACTATGGCTACACCTTC; CDR3 protein: CASRPSPRGNSHYGYTF
J gene: TRBJ1-5; V gene: TRBV9; D gene: .; clone size: .; CDR3 DNA: TGTGCCAGCAGCCAGGGGACAACAAATCAGCCCCAGCATTTT; CDR3 protein: CASSQGTTNQPQHF
J gene: TRBJ2-7; V gene: TRBV4-1; D gene: .; clone size: .; CDR3 DNA: TGCGCCAGCAGCCGAGGGTCTTCCGGCTACGAGCAGTACTTC; CDR3 protein: CASSRGSSGYEQYF
J gene: TRBJ1-5; V gene: TRBV2; D gene: TRBD1; clone size: .; CDR3 DNA: TGTGCCAGCAGTGGATTATTGGGACAGGGGGCTTCGAGCAATCAGCCCCAGCATTTT; CDR3 protein: CASSGLLGQGASSNQPQHF
J gene: TRBJ2-7; V gene: TRBV7-2; D gene: .; clone size: .; CDR3 DNA: TGTGCCAGCAGCGGGATTGGGGGGACCTACGAGCAGTACTTC; CDR3 protein: CASSGIGGTYEQYF
J gene: TRBJ2-7; V gene: TRBV5-6; D gene: TRBD1; clone size: .; CDR3 DNA: TGTGCCAGCAGCTTGGACAGGGGGCTCGAGCAGTACTTC; CDR3 protein: CASSLDRGLEQYF
J gene: TRBJ1-1; V gene: TRBV4-1; D gene: .; clone size: .; CDR3 DNA: TGCGCCAGCAGCCAAGTCGCCCGGGTTGACACTGAAGCTTTCTTT; CDR3 protein: CASSQVARVDTEAFF
J gene: TRBJ2-3; V gene: TRBV6-5; D gene: TRBD2; clone size: .; CDR3 DNA: TGTGCCAGCTTCATAGCGGGGGGTGGTACAGATACGCAGTATTTT; CDR3 protein: CASFIAGGGTDTQYF
J gene: TRBJ1-5; V gene: TRBV28; D gene: TRBD1; clone size: .; CDR3 DNA: TGTGCCAGCAGTTCCGCCGGGACAGGGGGCCACAATCAGCCCCAGCATTTT; CDR3 protein: CASSSAGTGGHNQPQHF
J gene: TRBJ2-1; V gene: TRBV4-1; D gene: .; clone size: .; CDR3 DNA: TGCGCCAGCAGCCAAGTCGGGCTTTACAATGAGCAGTTCTTC; CDR3 protein: CASSQVGLYNEQFF
J gene: TRBJ2-3; V gene: TRBV4-1; D gene: TRBD2; clone size: once; CDR3 DNA: TGCGCCAGCAGCTTACTAGCGGGGGGATCTACTAGCACAGATACGCAGTATTTT; CDR3 protein: CASSLLAGGSTSTDTQYF
J gene: TRBJ1-4; V gene: TRBV25-1; D gene: .; clone size: .; CDR3 DNA: TGTGCCAGCAGTTCGGCTTCGGGCAGTGAAAAACTGTTTTTT; CDR3 protein: CASSSASGSEKLFF
J gene: TRBJ1-3; V gene: TRBV9; D gene: TRBD1; clone size: .; CDR3 DNA: TGTGCCAGCAGCGAGGGGACAGTCCTCTCTGGAAACACCATATATTTT; CDR3 protein: CASSEGTVLSGNTIYF
J gene: TRBJ2-3; V gene: TRBV11-3; D gene: .; clone size: .; CDR3 DNA: TGTGCCAGCAGTTCTAGCACAGATACGCAGTATTTT; CDR3 protein: CASSSSTDTQYF
J gene: TRBJ2-1; V gene: TRBV9; D gene: TRBD2; clone size: .; CDR3 DNA: TGTGCCAGCAGCGTGGAGCGGGGGGCACCCTACAATGAGCAGTTCTTC; CDR3 protein: CASSVERGAPYNEQFF
J gene: TRBJ2-1; V gene: TRBV6-6; D gene: TRBD1; clone size: .; CDR3 DNA: TGTGCCAGCAGGCCGGGACAGGGGGGCCACGGTGAGCAGTTCTTC; CDR3 protein: CASRPGQGGHGEQFF